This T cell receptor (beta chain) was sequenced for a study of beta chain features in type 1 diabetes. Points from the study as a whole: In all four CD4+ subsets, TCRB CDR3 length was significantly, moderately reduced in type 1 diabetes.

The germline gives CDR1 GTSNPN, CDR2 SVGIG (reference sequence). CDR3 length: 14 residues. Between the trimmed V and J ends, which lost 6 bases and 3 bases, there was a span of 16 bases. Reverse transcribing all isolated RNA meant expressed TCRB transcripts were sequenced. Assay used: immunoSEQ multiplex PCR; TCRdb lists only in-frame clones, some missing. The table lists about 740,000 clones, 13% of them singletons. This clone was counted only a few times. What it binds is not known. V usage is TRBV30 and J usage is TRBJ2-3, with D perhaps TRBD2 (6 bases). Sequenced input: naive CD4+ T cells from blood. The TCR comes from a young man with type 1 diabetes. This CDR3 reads CACLRAGRTDTQYF. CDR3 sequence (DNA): TGTGCCTGCCTCAGGGCGGGGCGGACAGATACGCAGTATTTT. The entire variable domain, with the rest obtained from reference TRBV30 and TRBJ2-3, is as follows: SQTIHQWPATLVQPVGSPLSLECTVEGTSNPNLYWYRQAAGRGLQLLFYSVGIGQISSEVPQNLSASRPQDRQFILSSKKLLLSDSGFYLCACLRAGRTDTQYFGPGTRLTVL.